This paragraph reports one TCR beta chain. The data belong to a study of blood T cell repertoires in COVID-19. The CDR3 extends over 13 amino acids. V shed 7 bases and J shed 1 base, with 9 bases lying between them. Germline V gene lookup returns CDR1 KGHDR and CDR2 SFDVKD. Produced via immunoSEQ multiplex PCR; TCRdb's table is partial and in-frame only. The sample lists under 40,000 clones; 65% to 90% were seen once. This chain joins TRBV24-1 and TRBJ1-1; D uncertain. This TCR came from a woman of 80 years or more with active or convalescent COVID-19. Sequenced material: peripheral blood. This chain's CDR3 is CATRAGWNTEAFF. The CDR3 bases are TGTGCCACCAGAGCGGGCTGGAACACTGAAGCTTTCTTT.